The clone carrying this TCR beta chain was observed a handful of times. Antigen: not known. The sample belongs to a study of beta chain features in type 1 diabetes. Findings of the study overall: Unsettled here was the matter of whether HLA type influences TCRB rearrangement. Type 1 diabetes patients showed a moderate but significant shortening of TCRB CDR3s in all four CD4+ subsets.

The whole isolated RNA underwent reverse transcription, so sequencing captured expressed TCRB transcripts. TCRdb keeps only in-frame clones here, not all; method: immunoSEQ multiplex PCR. The sample carries 300,000 or so clones, roughly an eighth recorded once. This CDR3 comprises 13 residues. V lost 0 bases and J 5 bases, leaving 6 bases between the germline ends. In germline, CDR1 is SGDLS, CDR2 YYNGEE. The chain links TRBV9 to TRBJ1-5; D not resolved. This clonotype was sampled from a man younger than 45 with type 1 diabetes. Sequencing was carried out using naive CD4+ T cells from blood. The CDR3 nucleotides read TGTGCCAGCAGCGTAGATCTTGATCAGCCCCAGCATTTT. Protein product: CASSVDLDQPQHF.